The 23 T cell receptor beta chains in this list originate from one sample, sequenced in a study of T cell repertoires in cytomegalovirus infection. From the reads, TCRdb called clonotypes with MiXCR, one entry per CDR3 protein. The repertoire includes a few hundred thousand distinct CDR3 sequences, 9% to 9.5% of them detected once, and approximately 4.5% sits in the top ten. Material for sequencing was PBMCs. Every receptor here comes from a human donor in good health (CMV status not recorded). Some clones in this sample may be carry-over from other donors' samples.

This clonotype has a count of ten or more. This chain joins TRBV6-2 or TRBV6-3 and TRBJ1-5; TRBD1 might be the D (6 bases). The CDR3 extends over 18 amino acids. Germline CDR1 reads MNHEY; CDR2 reads SVGEGT. Trimming took 4 bases from V and 4 from J, leaving 23 bases between them. This CDR3 is CASSSTAGGARNNQPQHF. The CDR3 DNA is TGTGCCAGCAGTTCGACCGCTGGGGGGGCGCGTAATAATCAGCCCCAGCATTTT.

This clonotype was picked up many times. V is TRBV6-5 and J is TRBJ2-1, with 8 bases lining up with TRBD2. The CDR3 loop spans 14 amino acids. V shed 2 bases, J shed 9 bases, and the junction held 6 bases outside the gene matches. The germline gives CDR1 MNHEY, CDR2 SVGAGI. The DNA for the CDR3 is TGTGCCAGCAGTTACATGGGACTAGGGGGTGAGCAGTTCTTC. This sequence encodes CASSYMGLGGEQFF.

This clonotype was found many times. This sequence joins TRBV7-2 and TRBJ1-1; unclear D gene. Germline V gene lookup returns CDR1 SGHTA and CDR2 FQGNSA. The length of the CDR3 is 13 residues. The ends were cut back, 0 bases at V and 5 bases at J, with 7 bases in the middle. The CDR3 is CASSLASTTEAFF. The DNA of the CDR3 is TGTGCCAGCAGCTTAGCGTCAACGACTGAAGCTTTCTTT.

In this sample, this clonotype turned up a few times. CDR3 sequence (DNA): TGTGCCAGCAGCCCCTGGGGCGGCCAAGAGACCCAGTACTTC. Its protein product is CASSPWGGQETQYF. V and J are TRBV7-2 and TRBJ2-5, with D perhaps TRBD1 (5 bases). The CDR3 has 14 amino acids. CDR1 is SGHTA and CDR2 is FQGNSA in the germline V gene. Trimming took 5 bases from V and 1 from J, leaving 11 bases between them.

At least ten counts were recorded for this clonotype. The chain couples TRBV24-1 to TRBJ1-5, with D possibly being TRBD1 (5 bases). Germline V lookup: CDR1 KGHDR, CDR2 SFDVKD. V was shortened by 5 bases and J by 2 bases, with 9 bases between the two germline ends. This CDR3 spans 14 amino acids. The CDR3 DNA sequence: TGTGCCACCAGTGTGAGAGGGGGCAATCAGCCCCAGCATTTT. Amino acids: CATSVRGGNQPQHF.

This clonotype was seen more than once but under ten times. The V and J genes are TRBV5-1 and TRBJ1-1; D not resolved. The CDR3 totals 15 residues. Germline-derived CDR1 and CDR2 are SGHRS and YFSETQ. Trimming removed 3 bases from V and 1 base from J, with 13 bases in between. In DNA form, the CDR3 reads TGCGCCAGCAGCTCCGCCGGGCGATCGAACACTGAAGCTTTCTTT. This encodes CASSSAGRSNTEAFF.

This clonotype was found many times. V is TRBV6-2 or TRBV6-3 and J is TRBJ1-1, with TRBD1 as a possible D gene (6 bases). The germline V and J ends were trimmed by 3 bases and 11 bases, with 22 bases remaining between them. The CDR3 extends over 15 amino acids. Germline V gene sequence: CDR1 MNHEY, CDR2 SVGEGT. The CDR3 spells CASSYGRGAGQTAFF. The DNA for the CDR3 is TGTGCCAGCAGTTATGGTCGGGGGGCTGGCCAAACGGCTTTCTTT.

This clonotype appeared a few times. The chain employs TRBV7-9 and TRBJ2-3, with unresolved D. The CDR3 length is 13 residues. The germline V gene has CDR1 SEHNR and CDR2 FQNEAQ (reference sequence). V was cut by 5 bases and J by 0 bases, with 6 bases left in between. CDR3 loop: CASSLLSTDTQYF. The CDR3 coding sequence is TGTGCCAGCAGCCTACTTAGCACAGATACGCAGTATTTT. Combining the CDR3 with reference TRBV7-9 and TRBJ2-3 gives the whole variable domain DTGVSQNPRHKITKRGQNVTFRCDPISEHNRLYWYRQTLGQGPEFLTYFQNEAQLEKSRLLSDRFSAERPKGSFSTLEIQRTEQGDSAMYLCASSLLSTDTQYFGPGTRLTVL.

This clonotype was counted ten times or more. The rearrangement links TRBV12-3 or TRBV12-4 to TRBJ1-1; 7 bases are a match to TRBD1. The CDR3 is made up of 14 amino acids. The trim removed 6 bases at V and 7 bases at J, leaving 11 bases unmatched. The CDR3 DNA reads as TGTGCCAGCAGGCCGGAGGGGGCTATCGGTGAAGCTTTCTTT. It is translated as CASRPEGAIGEAFF.

This clonotype was found a few times. The chain is built from TRBV7-9 and TRBJ1-2; TRBD1 is a possible D gene (5 bases). V lost 1 base, J lost 6 bases, and 15 bases lay in between. This CDR3 is 15 amino acids long. Germline CDR1 is SEHNR and CDR2 is FQNEAQ (reference sequence). Here the CDR3 reads CASSLETAGVHGYTF. CDR3 nucleotide sequence: TGTGCCAGCAGCTTAGAGACCGCGGGGGTACATGGCTACACCTTC. The variable domain in full, completed from reference TRBV7-9 and TRBJ1-2, reads DTGVSQNPRHKITKRGQNVTFRCDPISEHNRLYWYRQTLGQGPEFLTYFQNEAQLEKSRLLSDRFSAERPKGSFSTLEIQRTEQGDSAMYLCASSLETAGVHGYTFGSGTRLTVV.

This clonotype was seen at least ten times. The chain carries TRBV28 and TRBJ2-7; D remains unclear. The germline V gene encodes CDR1 MDHEN and CDR2 SYDVKM. The CDR3 consists of 14 residues. Trimming cost V 8 bases and J 2 bases, with 16 bases left between them. DNA of the CDR3: TGTGCCAGCGTCCCTTCTGGCAGAACCTACGAGCAGTACTTC. The encoded protein is CASVPSGRTYEQYF.

This clonotype appeared a few times. The chain recombines TRBV15 with TRBJ2-7; no reliable D call. V was shortened by 1 base and J by 4 bases, with 5 bases between the two germline ends. This CDR3 is built from 12 residues. Germline V CDR1 and CDR2: LNHNV, YYDKDF (reference sequence). In DNA, the CDR3 is TGTGCCACCAGCAGAGTCGGATACGAGCAGTACTTC. It translates to CATSRVGYEQYF.

This clonotype has at least ten counts. The rearrangement links TRBV10-3 to TRBJ2-3, with D unclear. This CDR3 is built from 14 residues. Trimming took 4 bases from V and 0 from J, leaving 8 bases between them. Germline V CDR1 and CDR2: ENHRY, SYGVKD. The CDR3 loop reads CAISGASSTDTQYF. The CDR3 DNA reads as TGTGCCATCAGTGGGGCCTCTAGCACAGATACGCAGTATTTT.

This clonotype was seen many times. The chain carries TRBV12-3 or TRBV12-4 and TRBJ2-1; TRBD1 matches 7 bases. Unmatched junction bases numbered 7, after V lost 11 bases and J lost 0 bases. The CDR3 runs to 14 residues. The CDR3 sequence: CALQGPSSYNEQFF. For the CDR3, the DNA is TGTGCCTTACAGGGGCCGAGCTCCTACAATGAGCAGTTCTTC.

This clonotype turned up a few times. The chain joins TRBV19 to TRBJ1-2; tentatively, D is TRBD1 (6 bases). The CDR3 is 13 residues long. V was cut by 10 bases and J by 5 bases, with 17 bases left in between. CDR1 is LNHDA, CDR2 SQIVND, per germline (reference sequence). CDR3 coding DNA: TGTGCCACCTCAGGGGTACAGCCTTATGGCTACACCTTC. Protein product: CATSGVQPYGYTF.

J is TRBJ2-5 and V is TRBV12-3 or TRBV12-4; tentatively, D is TRBD2 (7 bases). The CDR3 has 14 residues. Trimming pared 5 bases from V and 4 bases from J, leaving 14 bases between. The CDR3 spells CASSPGGSLETQYF. CDR3 nucleotide sequence: TGTGCCAGCAGTCCGGGGGGCAGCCTAGAGACCCAGTACTTC.

This chain joins TRBV27 and TRBJ2-1, with 15 bases that match TRBD2. Germline V gene sequence: CDR1 MNHEY, CDR2 SMNVEV (reference sequence). V was clipped by 4 bases and J by 1 base; unmatched bases: 8. The CDR3 has 19 residues. CDR3 loop: CASSSIGLAGGPSYNEQFF. In nucleotides, the CDR3 is TGTGCCAGCAGTTCGATAGGACTAGCGGGAGGGCCGTCCTACAATGAGCAGTTCTTC.

In this sample, this clonotype turned up many times. The chain is built from TRBV7-9 and TRBJ2-1, with D possibly being TRBD1 (6 bases). CDR1 SEHNR and CDR2 FQNEAQ come from the germline V gene (reference sequence). Trimming took off 2 bases at V and 5 bases at J, with 10 bases between the two ends. This CDR3 contains 14 residues. The CDR3 loop is CASSLLGANNEQFF. The DNA for the CDR3 is TGTGCCAGCAGCTTATTGGGGGCTAACAATGAGCAGTTCTTC.

This clonotype was observed a handful of times. The V gene is TRBV4-3, the J gene TRBJ2-1, with D possibly being TRBD2 (6 bases). The V end was cut by 0 bases, the J end by 1 base, with 10 bases between. The CDR3 runs 16 residues. CDR1 and CDR2 from the germline V gene are LGHNA and YSLEER. CDR3 DNA: TGCGCCAGCAGCCAAGAATCGGGAGTATCCTACAATGAGCAGTTCTTC. Translated, it gives CASSQESGVSYNEQFF.

This clonotype occurred many times. The chain has TRBV7-8 and TRBJ2-1; D unclear. The CDR3 is 15 amino acids. V lost 1 base, J lost 0 bases, and 7 bases lay in between. Germline V gives CDR1 SGHVS, CDR2 FQNEAQ. Here the CDR3 reads CASSLDGRSYNEQFF. The CDR3 coding sequence is TGTGCCAGCAGCTTAGATGGACGCTCCTACAATGAGCAGTTCTTC.

This clonotype was picked up many times. CDR3 sequence reads: CASSQSGGASGSPPTDTQYF. CDR3 DNA: TGCGCCAGCAGTCAATCGGGTGGGGCTAGCGGGAGTCCCCCCACAGATACGCAGTATTTT. This rearrangement joins TRBV23-1 to TRBJ2-3, with 10 bases aligning to TRBD2. TRBV23-1 carries the ORF label, with uncertain function. This CDR3 comprises 20 residues. The ends lost 0 bases at V and 2 bases at J; junction bases unmatched: 14.

This clonotype was counted at least ten times. This rearrangement joins TRBV7-2 to TRBJ2-3; the D is unclear. The CDR3 loop spans 15 amino acids. Trimming stripped 0 bases from V and 4 bases from J, with 11 bases between. Germline-derived CDR1 and CDR2 are SGHTA and FQGNSA. CDR3 loop: CASSLAGGSADTQYF. The DNA of the CDR3 is TGTGCCAGCAGCTTAGCTGGTGGAAGCGCAGATACGCAGTATTTT. Full variable domain (outside the CDR3, taken from reference TRBV7-2 and TRBJ2-3): GAGVSQSPSNKVTEKGKDVELRCDPISGHTALYWYRQSLGQGLEFLIYFQGNSAPDKSGLPSDRFSAERTGGSVSTLTIQRTQQEDSAVYLCASSLAGGSADTQYFGPGTRLTVL.

This clonotype turned up a few times. V usage is TRBV14 and J usage is TRBJ1-6, with D perhaps TRBD1 (6 bases). Trimming removed 1 base at V and 8 bases at J, with 15 bases between. Germline V gene lookup returns CDR1 SGHDN and CDR2 FVKESK. The CDR3 loop spans 16 amino acids. CDR3 sequence (DNA): TGTGCCAGCAGCCAAGGTCTACAGGGCGTTTATTCACCCCTCCACTTT. As protein: CASSQGLQGVYSPLHF.